The table lists the clone carrying this T cell receptor (beta chain) with many counts. Its antigen is as yet unknown. The sample belongs to a study of early T cells in non-severe SARS-CoV-2 infection. Study-level background: Unpaired chains resulted from sequencing bulk RNA of unsorted whole blood.

Study-wide findings and caveats: Matching against VDJdb likely underestimated virus-specific expansions, favoring anti-spike CD8.

Individual cDNA molecules carried attached unique molecular identifiers. From the 5' RACE reads, TCRdb called clonotypes with MiXCR, one entry per CDR3 protein. This sample has more than 20,000 distinct CDR3 sequences, with roughly 4.5% found just once. Germline lookup yields CDR1 SEHNR and CDR2 FQNEAQ (reference sequence). There are 14 residues in the CDR3. V shed 3 bases and J shed 3 bases, with 11 bases lying between them. Sequenced input: whole blood. The chain combines TRBV7-9 with TRBJ1-1; TRBD1 might be the D (6 bases). The origin of this receptor is an adult who was a healthcare worker with PCR-confirmed SARS-CoV-2 infection or an uninfected control (not recorded which). CDR3 nucleotide sequence: TGTGCCAGCAGCTTCGCAGGGGTCGACACTGAAGCTTTCTTT. It codes for CASSFAGVDTEAFF.